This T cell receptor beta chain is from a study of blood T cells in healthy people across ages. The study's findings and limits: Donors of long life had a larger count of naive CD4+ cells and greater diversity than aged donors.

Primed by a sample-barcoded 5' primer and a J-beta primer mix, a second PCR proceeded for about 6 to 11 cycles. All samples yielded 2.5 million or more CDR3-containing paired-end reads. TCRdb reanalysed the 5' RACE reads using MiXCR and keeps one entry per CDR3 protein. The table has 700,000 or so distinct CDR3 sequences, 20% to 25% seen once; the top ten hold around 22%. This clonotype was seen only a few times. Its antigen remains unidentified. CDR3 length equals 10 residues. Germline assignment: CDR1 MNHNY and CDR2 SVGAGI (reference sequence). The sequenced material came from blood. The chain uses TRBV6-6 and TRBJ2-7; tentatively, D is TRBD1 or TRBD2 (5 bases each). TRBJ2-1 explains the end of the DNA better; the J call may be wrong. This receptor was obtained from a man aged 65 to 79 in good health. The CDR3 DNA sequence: TGTGCCAGCGCGAGGGGTGAGCAGTTCTTC. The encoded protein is CASARGEQFF.